The next 32 T cell receptor beta chains were all read from a single sample in a study of cytomegalovirus exposure and HLA in healthy donors. The repertoire was sequenced with immunoSEQ multiplex PCR; TCRdb's copy has only in-frame clones and lacks some. This repertoire shows approximately 270,000 clones, nearly 90% found once; its top ten account for about 0.36%. Sequenced input: PBMCs. Receptors originate from a woman aged 18-29 years in good health and CMV-seronegative.

V usage is TRBV4-3 and J usage is TRBJ1-2, with D possibly being TRBD1 (6 bases). Trimming pared 3 bases from V and 4 bases from J, leaving 12 bases between. Germline values: CDR1 LGHNA, CDR2 YSLEER. The CDR3 extends over 14 amino acids. In DNA, the CDR3 is TGCGCCAGCAGCCAGGACTCGGACAGCTATGGCTACACCTTC. Protein: CASSQDSDSYGYTF.

The rearrangement links TRBV29-1 to TRBJ1-1; D unresolved. Deletions cut 7 bases from V and 1 base from J, with 13 bases between. The length of the CDR3 is 13 residues. Looked up from germline, CDR1 is SQVTM and CDR2 is ANQGSEA. The CDR3 region is CSASPGENTEAFF. Here the CDR3 DNA reads TGCAGCGCCTCCCCCGGGGAGAACACTGAAGCTTTCTTT.

The rearrangement joins TRBV19 to TRBJ1-1; 11 positions match TRBD1. The CDR3 length is 13 residues. The V and J ends lost 4 bases and 9 bases, in that order; junction bases with no gene match: 4. Germline V gene data show CDR1 as LNHDA and CDR2 as SQIVND (reference sequence). The CDR3 sequence: CASSTGTGGKAFF. In DNA form, the CDR3 reads TGTGCCAGTAGTACCGGGACAGGGGGTAAAGCTTTCTTT.

In its sample, this clone was seen a few times. This sequence joins TRBV7-2 and TRBJ2-6; 7 bases agree with TRBD2. The ends lost 2 bases at V and 2 bases at J; junction bases unmatched: 3. CDR1 and CDR2 from the germline V gene are SGHTA and FQGNSA. The CDR3 has 16 residues. For the CDR3, the DNA is TGTGCCAGCAGCTTATCGGCGGGGGCTGGGGCCAACGTCCTGACTTTC. Its protein is CASSLSAGAGANVLTF. Full variable domain (outside the CDR3, taken from reference TRBV7-2 and TRBJ2-6): GAGVSQSPSNKVTEKGKDVELRCDPISGHTALYWYRQSLGQGLEFLIYFQGNSAPDKSGLPSDRFSAERTGGSVSTLTIQRTQQEDSAVYLCASSLSAGAGANVLTFGAGSRLTVL.

This clone occurred many times. The rearrangement joins TRBV7-7 to TRBJ1-4, with TRBD1 matching over 11 bases. CDR3 size: 14 residues. With V trimmed by 4 bases and J by 7 bases, 2 bases remained unmatched. Germline CDR1 SSHAT, CDR2 FNYEAQ (reference sequence). For the CDR3, the DNA is TGTGCCAGCAGCTCCGGGACAGGGGGTGAAAAACTGTTTTTT. Its translation: CASSSGTGGEKLFF. Full variable domain (missing parts from reference TRBV7-7 and TRBJ1-4): GAGVSQSPRYKVTKRGQDVTLRCDPISSHATLYWYQQALGQGPEFLTYFNYEAQPDKSGLPSDRFSAERPEGSISTLTIQRTEQRDSAMYRCASSSGTGGEKLFFGSGTQLSVL.

J is TRBJ2-7 and V is TRBV28; 9 bases are shared with TRBD1. V lost 6 bases, J lost 2 bases, and 5 bases stayed unmatched. Germline CDR1 MDHEN, CDR2 SYDVKM. The CDR3 has 14 amino acids. The DNA for the CDR3 is TGTGCCAGCAGAAAGGGACAGGGCCCCTACGAGCAGTACTTC. This translates into CASRKGQGPYEQYF.

The chain combines TRBV6-1 with TRBJ1-6; D is possibly TRBD1 (5 bases). Trimming removed 0 bases from V and 7 bases from J, with 16 bases in between. Germline values: CDR1 MNHNS, CDR2 SASEGT. The CDR3 loop spans 17 amino acids. The chain's CDR3 is CASSEARGRGVNSPLHF. CDR3 nucleotides: TGTGCCAGCAGTGAAGCCCGGGGCCGGGGGGTGAATTCACCCCTCCACTTT.

This rearrangement joins TRBV7-9 to TRBJ1-2, with TRBD1 as a possible D gene (6 bases). The CDR3 totals 15 residues. The V end was cut by 2 bases, the J end by 2 bases, with 12 bases between. The germline V gene encodes CDR1 SEHNR and CDR2 FQNEAQ (reference sequence). As DNA, the CDR3 is TGTGCCAGCAGCTTAACACAGGGCGGGAACTATGGCTACACCTTC. Protein: CASSLTQGGNYGYTF.

This chain uses TRBV6-5 with TRBJ2-2, with D perhaps matching TRBD2 (5 bases). Trimming shortened V by 7 bases and J by 4 bases, and 16 bases separated the two germline ends. The CDR3 is made up of 15 amino acids. Germline V CDR1 and CDR2: MNHEY, SVGAGI. CDR3 sequence: CASNARGSSTGELFF. CDR3 DNA: TGTGCCAGCAACGCTCGGGGATCGAGCACCGGGGAGCTGTTTTTT.

The chain employs TRBV9 and TRBJ2-2; tentatively, D is TRBD2 (5 bases). The germline CDR1 and CDR2 sequences are SGDLS and YYNGEE. V lost 1 base and J lost 4, with 8 bases in between. The CDR3 length is 14 residues. DNA for the CDR3: TGTGCCAGCAGCGTACGGGGATCCACCGGGGAGCTGTTTTTT. It translates to CASSVRGSTGELFF.

This chain connects TRBV19 to TRBJ1-1; D not resolved. Germline CDR1 is LNHDA and CDR2 is SQIVND (reference sequence). V lost 3 bases and J lost 3, with 11 bases in between. The length of the CDR3 is 14 residues. The CDR3: CASSMPTKHTEAFF. CDR3 coding DNA: TGTGCCAGTAGTATGCCGACAAAGCACACTGAAGCTTTCTTT.

This clone was seen a few times. The rearrangement joins TRBV10-1 to TRBJ1-1; possible D gene TRBD1, 5 bases. V gave up 2 bases and J gave up 6 bases, with 13 bases separating them. CDR3 length: 14 amino acids. CDR1 is WNHNN and CDR2 is SYGVQD in the germline V gene (reference sequence). The CDR3 DNA is TGCGCCAGCAGTGAGATCCGGGACTCCCCTGAAGCTTTCTTT. It encodes CASSEIRDSPEAFF.

This clone has just one count. The chain recombines TRBV19 with TRBJ1-5, with a tentative D call TRBD1 (6 bases). From germline, CDR1 is LNHDA and CDR2 SQIVND (reference sequence). V was pared by 5 bases and J by 0 bases, with 17 bases between. The CDR3 runs to 17 residues. CDR3 in DNA: TGTGCCAGTAGTTCCCGGACAGTTCGAAATAGCAATCAGCCCCAGCATTTT. Encoded protein: CASSSRTVRNSNQPQHF. Full variable domain (outside the CDR3, taken from reference TRBV19 and TRBJ1-5): DGGITQSPKYLFRKEGQNVTLSCEQNLNHDAMYWYRQDPGQGLRLIYYSQIVNDFQKGDIAEGYSVSREKKESFPLTVTSAQKNPTAFYLCASSSRTVRNSNQPQHFGDGTRLSIL.

The V call is TRBV7-3, the J call TRBJ2-3, with 11 bases fitting TRBD2. The CDR3 sequence is 18 residues long. Germline assignment: CDR1 SGHTA and CDR2 FQGTGA. V shed 3 bases, J shed 0 bases, and the junction held 8 bases outside the gene matches. The CDR3 loop reads CASSFLAGGRHSTDTQYF. CDR3 bases: TGTGCCAGCAGCTTTCTAGCGGGGGGCAGACACAGCACAGATACGCAGTATTTT.

The chain uses TRBV19 and TRBJ1-1; TRBD1 might be the D (6 bases). Trimming removed 5 bases at V and 8 bases at J, with 12 bases between. The CDR3 loop spans 12 amino acids. Germline V lookup: CDR1 LNHDA, CDR2 SQIVND (reference sequence). The CDR3 sequence is CASSYVGQEAFF. CDR3 nucleotide sequence: TGTGCCAGTAGTTACGTCGGACAGGAAGCTTTCTTT.

The V call is TRBV10-3, the J call TRBJ1-6; 12 bases are a match to TRBD1. CDR3 length: 18 amino acids. Per the germline V gene, CDR1 is ENHRY and CDR2 is SYGVKD. J lost 6 bases, V lost 11 bases, and 17 bases had no gene match. In DNA form, the CDR3 reads TGTGCCTCGTATCATGGGACAGGGGGCGCGGAATTTAATTCACCCCTCCACTTT. Protein product: CASYHGTGGAEFNSPLHF.

The chain recombines TRBV4-3 with TRBJ2-1; maybe TRBD2 (6 bases). Germline V lookup: CDR1 LGHNA, CDR2 YSLEER. The CDR3 runs 15 residues. Deletions cut 0 bases from V and 9 bases from J, with 15 bases between. This CDR3 reads CASSQDRWGVGEQFF. CDR3 coding DNA: TGCGCCAGCAGCCAAGATCGGTGGGGGGTCGGTGAGCAGTTCTTC.

The chain carries TRBV4-3 and TRBJ1-1; a possible D gene is TRBD1 (5 bases). The CDR3 totals 17 residues. Germline loops: CDR1 LGHNA, CDR2 YSLEER. V lost 0 bases and J 0 bases, leaving 14 bases between the germline ends. The CDR3 DNA is TGCGCCAGCAGCCAAGATATAAGGGGCTGGATGAACACTGAAGCTTTCTTT. Translation: CASSQDIRGWMNTEAFF.

V usage is TRBV28 and J usage is TRBJ1-2, with 7 bases fitting TRBD1. The CDR3 sequence is 17 residues long. Unmatched junction bases numbered 15, after V lost 3 bases and J lost 5 bases. Germline CDR1 MDHEN, CDR2 SYDVKM. The CDR3 loop is CASSLGGAGGNGYGYTF. The CDR3 DNA sequence: TGTGCCAGCAGTTTGGGGGGCGCAGGGGGAAATGGGTATGGCTACACCTTC.

This chain uses TRBV14 with TRBJ2-3; D may be TRBD2 (6 bases). V lost 0 bases and J lost 0, with 13 bases in between. In germline, CDR1 is SGHDN, CDR2 FVKESK. This CDR3 is built from 17 residues. Here the CDR3 reads CASSQDWAGSSTDTQYF. The CDR3 nucleotides read TGTGCCAGCAGCCAAGATTGGGCGGGGAGTAGCACAGATACGCAGTATTTT.

The V call is TRBV11-2, the J call TRBJ2-2, with TRBD1 matching over 7 bases. The V gene's germline CDR1 is SGHAT and CDR2 FQNNGV. The ends lost 6 bases at V and 5 bases at J; junction bases unmatched: 9. The CDR3 length is 15 residues. CDR3 region: CASRSNRGRTGELFF. For the CDR3, the DNA is TGTGCCAGCAGATCCAACAGGGGAAGGACCGGGGAGCTGTTTTTT.

The chain uses TRBV7-6 and TRBJ2-5, with TRBD1 matching over 7 bases. After removal of 2 bases from V and 4 bases from J, the junction contained 7 bases not matched to a gene. The CDR3 totals 15 residues. Germline values: CDR1 SGHVS, CDR2 FNYEAQ. The CDR3 DNA reads TGTGCCAGCAGCTTATCGACAGGGTATATAGAGACCCAGTACTTC. This gives the protein CASSLSTGYIETQYF.

The count of this clone is one. The chain combines TRBV11-1 with TRBJ2-5, with TRBD1 identical over 7 bases. The CDR3 has 15 amino acids. Germline V gives CDR1 SGHAT, CDR2 FQDESV (reference sequence). Losses at the gene ends were 5 bases for V and 4 bases for J; bases not matched to a gene: 10. The CDR3 DNA follows: TGTGCCAGCAGCGCCCGGACAGGAGAAATAGAGACCCAGTACTTC. It translates to CASSARTGEIETQYF.

The rearrangement uses TRBV27 and TRBJ1-2, with D tentatively TRBD1 (5 bases). The germline V gene encodes CDR1 MNHEY and CDR2 SMNVEV (reference sequence). The length of the CDR3 is 15 residues. The V and J ends lost 5 bases and 4 bases respectively, with 17 bases between them. CDR3 residues: CASSTQGLGPYGYTF. Here the CDR3 DNA reads TGTGCCAGCAGTACCCAGGGTTTAGGACCCTATGGCTACACCTTC.

V usage is TRBV19 and J usage is TRBJ1-2, with unresolved D. Germline CDR1 is LNHDA and CDR2 is SQIVND (reference sequence). The CDR3 has 13 residues. Trimming removed 7 bases at V and 3 bases at J, with 12 bases between. The CDR3 DNA reads as TGTGCCAGTACCCCTAGTGCGTACTATGGCTACACCTTC. Translating gives CASTPSAYYGYTF.

V is TRBV28 and J is TRBJ1-1; maybe TRBD1 (6 bases). The germline CDR1 and CDR2 sequences are MDHEN and SYDVKM. V lost 3 bases to trimming and J lost 6 bases, with 11 bases between them. The CDR3 is 13 amino acids. The CDR3 DNA is TGTGCCAGCAGTTTCTGGACAGAGGCTGAAGCTTTCTTT. This encodes CASSFWTEAEAFF. The variable domain in full, completed from reference TRBV28 and TRBJ1-1, reads DVKVTQSSRYLVKRTGEKVFLECVQDMDHENMFWYRQDPGLGLRLIYFSYDVKMKEKGDIPEGYSVSREKKERFSLILESASTNQTSMYLCASSFWTEAEAFFGQGTRLTVV.

This sequence joins TRBV15 and TRBJ1-1, with D hard to call. CDR1 is LNHNV and CDR2 is YYDKDF in the germline V gene (reference sequence). V lost 5 bases, J lost 4 bases, and 17 bases lay in between. The CDR3 runs to 15 residues. The CDR3 DNA follows: TGTGCCACCAGCGGCCGGGAGGGTCGGACCACTGAAGCTTTCTTT. Translated, it gives CATSGREGRTTEAFF.

The chain combines TRBV14 with TRBJ1-4; TRBD1 matches 7 bases. Germline lookup yields CDR1 SGHDN and CDR2 FVKESK. Losses at the gene ends were 1 base for V and 1 base for J; bases not matched to a gene: 6. This CDR3 has 17 amino acids. The CDR3 region has the DNA TGTGCCAGCAGCCAAGCCAGGGGGAGTCTAACTAATGAAAAACTGTTTTTT. Translating it yields CASSQARGSLTNEKLFF.

This chain connects TRBV7-2 to TRBJ2-2; 7 nucleotides align to TRBD1. The ends lost 6 bases at V and 5 bases at J; junction bases unmatched: 6. This CDR3 spans 14 amino acids. Germline V gene lookup returns CDR1 SGHTA and CDR2 FQGNSA. The CDR3 DNA follows: TGTGCCAGCAGAGACAGGGTGGGGACCGGGGAGCTGTTTTTT. Its translation: CASRDRVGTGELFF.

The rearrangement joins TRBV10-3 to TRBJ1-6; 10 bases map to TRBD1. This CDR3 region has 14 residues. Germline V CDR1 and CDR2: ENHRY, SYGVKD. V trimming: 6 bases; J trimming: 7 bases; junction bases outside the gene matches: 3. CDR3 region: CAISRTGGNSPLHF. The CDR3 DNA sequence: TGTGCCATCAGCCGGACAGGGGGGAATTCACCCCTCCACTTT.

V and J are TRBV27 and TRBJ2-7, with a tentative D call TRBD1 (6 bases). V lost 3 bases to trimming and J lost 3 bases, with 18 bases between them. The CDR3 covers 16 residues. CDR1 and CDR2 from the germline V gene are MNHEY and SMNVEV (reference sequence). The CDR3 region has the DNA TGTGCCAGCAGTTTCCAGGGGCCTAACGGATTCTACGAGCAGTACTTC. Protein: CASSFQGPNGFYEQYF.

This chain joins TRBV5-1 and TRBJ2-2; 10 nucleotides align to TRBD2. Germline CDR1 SGHRS, CDR2 YFSETQ. V was pared by 0 bases and J by 4 bases, with 12 bases of the junction left unmatched. This CDR3 comprises 19 residues. CDR3 residues: CASSLASFSGGPGTGELFF. DNA for the CDR3: TGCGCCAGCAGCTTGGCCTCGTTTAGCGGGGGGCCGGGCACCGGGGAGCTGTTTTTT.